This T cell receptor beta chain comes out of a study of blood T cell repertoires in COVID-19. The table came from immunoSEQ multiplex PCR; TCRdb's copy has only in-frame clones and leaves some out. The table includes 98,000 or so clones, approximately 82% detected once. CDR1 is LNHDA and CDR2 is SQIVND in the germline V gene (reference sequence). This CDR3 is 14 amino acids long. Trimming stripped 5 bases from V and 2 bases from J, with 9 bases between. Sequencing input: peripheral blood. The chain joins TRBV19 to TRBJ2-2, with a tentative D call TRBD1 (5 bases). The sequence derives from a woman aged 70-85 years with acute or convalescent COVID-19. CDR3 in DNA: TGTGCCAGTAGTGTGACAGCTAACACCGGGGAGCTGTTTTTT. Its translation: CASSVTANTGELFF.